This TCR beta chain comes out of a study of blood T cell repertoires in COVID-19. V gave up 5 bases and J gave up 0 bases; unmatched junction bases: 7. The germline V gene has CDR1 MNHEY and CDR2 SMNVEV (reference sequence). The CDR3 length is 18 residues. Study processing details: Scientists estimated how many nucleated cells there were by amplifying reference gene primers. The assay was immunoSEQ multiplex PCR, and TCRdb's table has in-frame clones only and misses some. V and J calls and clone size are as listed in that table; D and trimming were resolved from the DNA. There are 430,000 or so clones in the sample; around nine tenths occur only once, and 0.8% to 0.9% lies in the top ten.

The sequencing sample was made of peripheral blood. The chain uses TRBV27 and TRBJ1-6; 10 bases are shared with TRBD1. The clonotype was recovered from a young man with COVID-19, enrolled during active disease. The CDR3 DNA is TGTGCCAGCAGTCTCTTGACAGGGGGCAGCTCCTATAATTCACCCCTCCACTTT. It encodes CASSLLTGGSSYNSPLHF.